The rows below give T cell receptor beta chains drawn from one sample of a study of regulatory T cells in long-lasting Graves disease. TCRdb re-analysed the multiplex PCR reads in MiXCR, keeping a single row per CDR3 protein. The sample holds approximately 400,000 distinct CDR3 sequences, roughly 15% seen once. These same records also appear under a second study, on T cells in Graves' hyperthyroidism and ophthalmopathy.

The source material was peripheral blood mononuclear cells (PBMCs), sampled at new diagnosis, from a patient treated with antithyroid drugs. The receptors originated from a woman aged 40 to 50 with Graves disease. The CDR3 runs from the conserved cysteine through the conserved F or W. A D gene is named only where the DNA matches it firmly. The size field is filled for only some rows; it gives once, few, many or a size class.

V,size,D,J,CDR3,DNA
TRBV24-1,many,.,TRBJ2-5,CATSHGLKYQETQYF,TGTGCCACCAGTCATGGACTCAAGTACCAAGAGACCCAGTACTTC
TRBV7-7,many,.,TRBJ2-5,CASSLDGPQETQYF,TGTGCTAGCAGCTTAGACGGTCCCCAAGAGACCCAGTACTTC
TRBV2,many,TRBD2,TRBJ2-2,CTSRLAGVYGELFF,TGTACCAGCAGACTAGCGGGAGTGTACGGGGAGCTGTTTTTT
TRBV12-3/TRBV12-4,few,.,TRBJ1-2,CASSQSFYGYTF,TGTGCCAGCAGCCAATCTTTCTATGGCTACACCTTC
TRBV20-1,.,.,TRBJ1-5,CSARGRGRPQHF,TGCAGTGCTAGAGGTAGGGGAAGGCCCCAGCATTTT
TRBV4-1,once,TRBD2,TRBJ2-2,CATRGTNGAGELFF,TGCGCCACCCGTGGGACTAACGGGGCCGGGGAGCTGTTTTTT
TRBV20-1,many,.,TRBJ2-7,CSGARGSYEQYF,TGCAGTGGCGCCAGGGGAAGTTACGAGCAGTACTTC
TRBV6-2/TRBV6-3,many,.,TRBJ1-5,CASSEMGVGQPQHF,TGTGCCAGCAGTGAAATGGGGGTGGGTCAGCCCCAGCATTTT
TRBV20-1,.,.,TRBJ2-1,CSARDPHNEQFF,TGCAGTGCTAGAGATCCACACAATGAGCAGTTCTTC
TRBV11-2,many,TRBD1,TRBJ2-7,CASSLLQGYEQYF,TGTGCCAGCAGCTTATTACAGGGGTACGAGCAGTACTTC
TRBV28,.,TRBD1,TRBJ1-4,CASTNRDRGRVFF,TGTGCCAGCACCAACCGGGACAGGGGGCGCGTGTTTTTT
TRBV30,many,TRBD2,TRBJ2-3,CAWSARSGRTDTQYF,TGTGCCTGGAGTGCCCGAAGCGGGAGAACAGATACGCAGTATTTT
TRBV4-1,few,TRBD1,TRBJ1-5,CASSQAGGQPQHF,TGCGCCAGCAGCCAAGCAGGGGGGCAGCCCCAGCATTTT
TRBV30,few,TRBD1,TRBJ1-6,CAWSPRQGDNSPLHF,TGTGCCTGGAGTCCTCGACAGGGGGATAATTCACCCCTCCACTTT
TRBV4-2,.,.,TRBJ2-7,CASSQDYSSYEQYF,TGTGCCAGCAGCCAAGATTATAGCTCCTACGAGCAGTACTTC
TRBV28,many,.,TRBJ2-7,CASSWGAYEQYF,TGTGCCAGCAGCTGGGGGGCCTACGAGCAGTACTTC
TRBV9,.,.,TRBJ1-1,CASSVWRNTEAFF,TGTGCCAGCAGCGTTTGGCGTAACACTGAAGCTTTCTTT
TRBV7-9,many,TRBD1,TRBJ2-3,CASSSYPGQGSDTQYF,TGTGCCAGCAGCTCCTACCCGGGACAGGGGTCAGATACGCAGTATTTT
TRBV5-6,few,.,TRBJ1-1,CASSLPARGTEAFF,TGTGCCAGCAGCTTGCCCGCTCGGGGCACTGAAGCTTTCTTT
TRBV28,many,TRBD1,TRBJ1-6,CASRLLDRGSSPLHF,TGTGCCAGCAGACTTCTTGACAGGGGTAGCTCACCCCTCCACTTT
TRBV29-1,many,TRBD2,TRBJ2-1,CSVTRLAVSYNEQFF,TGCAGCGTTACCAGACTAGCCGTTTCCTACAATGAGCAGTTCTTC
TRBV10-2,many,TRBD2,TRBJ2-3,CATHSGRTSYTDTQYF,TGCGCCACACATAGCGGGAGGACCTCCTACACAGATACGCAGTATTTT
TRBV19,.,.,TRBJ2-7,CASSHDSGYEQYF,TGTGCCAGCAGTCACGACTCCGGCTACGAGCAGTACTTC
TRBV15,many,TRBD1,TRBJ1-2,CATSREDTGVGGYTF,TGTGCCACCAGCAGAGAGGACACAGGGGTGGGTGGCTACACCTTC
TRBV29-1,many,TRBD2,TRBJ2-3,CSVGTSGASGNTQYF,TGCAGCGTTGGGACTAGCGGGGCATCCGGGAATACGCAGTATTTT
TRBV6-2/TRBV6-3,.,TRBD1,TRBJ2-1,CASSDHFDRVRQFF,TGTGCCAGCAGTGACCACTTCGACAGGGTTCGGCAGTTCTTC
TRBV9,.,TRBD2,TRBJ2-1,CASSVAAGALEQFF,TGTGCCAGCAGCGTAGCGGCGGGAGCCCTTGAGCAGTTCTTC
TRBV10-1,few,.,TRBJ2-4,CASFNRAAGGKNIQYF,TGCGCCAGCTTTAATCGGGCCGCTGGAGGCAAAAACATTCAGTACTTC
TRBV10-3,many,TRBD1,TRBJ2-7,CAITGTDNDEQYF,TGTGCCATCACGGGGACAGACAACGACGAGCAGTACTTC
TRBV4-3,many,TRBD2,TRBJ2-7,CASSQTTSGRVQYF,TGCGCCAGCAGCCAGACGACTAGCGGGAGGGTGCAGTACTTC
TRBV10-3,many,.,TRBJ2-6,CAISEGAAGANVLTF,TGTGCCATCAGTGAAGGGGCTGCTGGGGCCAACGTCCTGACTTTC
TRBV11-1,many,TRBD1,TRBJ2-3,CASSLARHRGSADTQYF,TGTGCCAGCAGCTTAGCGCGTCACAGGGGATCGGCAGATACGCAGTATTTT
TRBV6-2/TRBV6-3,.,.,TRBJ2-1,CASRSGLTDLQFF,TGTGCCAGCAGATCAGGACTTACAGATTTGCAGTTCTTC
TRBV7-2,many,TRBD1,TRBJ1-6,CASSLDRARNSPLHF,TGTGCCAGCAGCTTGGACAGGGCAAGAAATTCACCCCTCCACTTT
TRBV27,many,.,TRBJ1-6,CASSLVGPSYYNSPLHF,TGTGCCAGCAGTTTAGTAGGTCCCTCCTACTATAATTCACCCCTCCACTTT
TRBV6-1,many,.,TRBJ1-2,CASRLGVNYGYTF,TGTGCCAGCAGACTCGGGGTTAACTATGGCTACACCTTC
TRBV6-2/TRBV6-3,many,TRBD1,TRBJ2-5,CASKRPGQGFETQYF,TGTGCCAGCAAGCGACCGGGACAGGGGTTTGAGACCCAGTACTTC
TRBV2,.,TRBD2,TRBJ2-5,CASNLAGDGETQYF,TGTGCCAGCAACCTAGCGGGAGATGGAGAGACCCAGTACTTC
TRBV10-3,once,TRBD2,TRBJ2-2,CAISDPGTSPDDGELFF,TGTGCCATCAGTGACCCAGGGACTAGTCCAGATGACGGGGAGCTGTTTTTT
TRBV3-1,few,.,TRBJ1-2,CASSQNFYGYTF,TGTGCCAGCAGCCAGAATTTCTATGGCTACACCTTC
TRBV2,many,TRBD1,TRBJ1-6,CASAQTGYNSPLHF,TGTGCCAGTGCACAGACAGGGTATAATTCACCCCTCCACTTT
TRBV12-5,many,TRBD1,TRBJ1-2,CASGWGDRVDYGYTF,TGTGCTAGTGGCTGGGGGGACAGGGTTGACTATGGCTACACCTTC
TRBV28,few,.,TRBJ2-1,CASSLYLAPEADEQFF,TGTGCCAGCAGTTTATATCTAGCTCCGGAGGCCGATGAGCAGTTCTTC
TRBV18,few,.,TRBJ2-7,CASSPGSGDFEQYF,TGTGCCAGCTCACCAGGATCCGGGGATTTCGAGCAGTACTTC
TRBV7-8,many,TRBD1,TRBJ2-5,CASSWTGQETQYF,TGTGCCAGCAGCTGGACGGGACAGGAGACCCAGTACTTC
TRBV5-1,many,.,TRBJ2-3,CASSNPTKYPPNTQYF,TGCGCCAGCAGCAACCCGACTAAGTACCCACCTAATACGCAGTATTTT
TRBV4-1,.,.,TRBJ2-1,CASSHYSRPRGNEQFF,TGCGCCAGCAGCCACTACTCCCGGCCAAGGGGGAATGAGCAGTTCTTC
TRBV6-2/TRBV6-3,many,TRBD1,TRBJ2-7,CASSYSDRVMTYEQYF,TGTGCCAGCAGTTACTCGGACAGGGTCATGACCTACGAGCAGTACTTC
TRBV10-2,many,.,TRBJ2-7,CASPPRTEKAPYEQYF,TGCGCCAGCCCTCCGAGGACAGAAAAAGCCCCCTACGAGCAGTACTTC
TRBV7-9,.,TRBD1,TRBJ1-4,CASSLGRGDEKLFF,TGTGCCAGCAGCTTGGGCAGGGGGGATGAAAAACTGTTTTTT
TRBV6-1,.,.,TRBJ2-1,CASSRLSEQFF,TGTGCCAGCAGCCGCCTGAGTGAGCAGTTCTTC